These T cell receptor beta chains were read from a single sample in a study of blood T cell repertoires in COVID-19. Some clones are missing from TCRdb's copy, which holds only in-frame ones; the method was immunoSEQ multiplex PCR. This table has about 320,000 clones, more than 75% appearing once. Sequencing was carried out using PBMCs or T cells enriched from blood (not recorded which). The receptor source for this set is a woman younger than 35 who had recovered from COVID-19. The CDR3 runs from the conserved cysteine through the conserved F or W. Each record gives: D gene, clone size, J gene, V gene, CDR3 protein, CDR3 DNA. A D gene is named only where the DNA matches it firmly. The size of a clone is reported for some rows only, either as once, few or many, or as a class for expanded clones.

TRBD1 . TRBJ2-7 TRBV7-9 CASSLRQGSSYEQYF TGTGCCAGCAGCCTAAGACAGGGCAGCTCCTACGAGCAGTACTTC
. . TRBJ2-7 TRBV28 CASSLLLVAYEQYF TGTGCCAGCAGTTTATTGCTAGTAGCCTACGAGCAGTACTTC
TRBD1 once TRBJ1-4 TRBV27 CASSLTGGALEKLFF TGTGCCAGCAGTTTAACAGGGGGCGCCTTAGAAAAACTGTTTTTT
TRBD1 few TRBJ2-1 TRBV9 CASSTTGGSYNEQFF TGTGCCAGCAGCACAACAGGGGGCTCCTACAATGAGCAGTTCTTC
. . TRBJ1-4 TRBV10-3 CAISEKGGEKLFF TGTGCCATCAGTGAAAAGGGAGGGGAAAAACTGTTTTTT
TRBD2 . TRBJ2-3 TRBV4-1 CASSRVSGRAFSTADTQYF TGCGCCAGCAGCCGCGTGAGCGGGAGGGCCTTTAGTACGGCAGATACGCAGTATTTT
TRBD1 . TRBJ1-5 TRBV28 CASSSYRQGAHQPQHF TGTGCCAGCAGTTCATACCGACAGGGGGCGCATCAGCCCCAGCATTTT
. . TRBJ1-2 TRBV6-5 CASSYGGFYGYTF TGTGCCAGCAGTTACGGGGGGTTCTATGGCTACACCTTC
. . TRBJ2-6 TRBV5-1 CASSLATRPITTSGANVLTF TGCGCCAGCAGCCTAGCAACAAGACCTATAACGACCTCTGGGGCCAACGTCCTGACTTTC
TRBD1 . TRBJ1-2 TRBV12-3/TRBV12-4 CASRVKGAGYTF TGTGCCAGCAGGGTGAAGGGGGCTGGTTACACCTTC
. . TRBJ1-4 TRBV6-1 CASSQADRGGNEKLFF TGTGCCAGCAGTCAAGCAGATAGAGGTGGTAATGAAAAACTGTTTTTT
TRBD1 . TRBJ1-1 TRBV11-2 CASSFTGTGGQAFF TGTGCCAGCAGCTTTACCGGGACAGGGGGCCAAGCTTTCTTT
. . TRBJ2-7 TRBV30 CATTEDSYEQYF TGTGCCACCACTGAGGACAGCTACGAGCAGTACTTC
TRBD1 . TRBJ1-2 TRBV10-3 CAISENRGRGGNYGYTF TGTGCCATCAGTGAGAACAGGGGGCGTGGTGGAAACTATGGCTACACCTTC
. . TRBJ1-5 TRBV24-1 CATSGVGAADSNQPQHF TGTGCCACCAGTGGGGTTGGGGCAGCAGATAGCAATCAGCCCCAGCATTTT
. . TRBJ1-2 TRBV6-5 CASSNIRGDYGYTF TGTGCCAGCAGTAACATCCGGGGGGACTATGGCTACACCTTC
. . TRBJ2-7 TRBV7-9 CASSGVDYEQYF TGTGCCAGCAGTGGAGTGGACTACGAGCAGTACTTC
TRBD1 . TRBJ1-2 TRBV28 CASSFLRTGNGYTF TGTGCCAGCAGTTTTCTAAGGACAGGCAATGGCTACACCTTC
. . TRBJ1-4 TRBV2 CASSEGAANEKLFF TGTGCCAGCAGTGAGGGGGCGGCTAATGAAAAACTGTTTTTT
TRBD2 . TRBJ2-2 TRBV29-1 CSVEDPGLASGELFF TGCAGCGTTGAAGATCCAGGACTAGCTTCCGGGGAGCTGTTTTTT
. . TRBJ2-6 TRBV6-5 CASRKGHRANVLTF TGTGCCAGCAGGAAGGGGCACAGGGCCAACGTCCTGACTTTC
. . TRBJ1-5 TRBV29-1 CSAVDRIGQPQHF TGCAGCGCAGTTGATAGAATCGGTCAGCCCCAGCATTTT
TRBD1 few TRBJ1-6 TRBV18 CASSTGGKSYNSPLHF TGTGCCAGCTCTACAGGGGGCAAGTCCTATAATTCACCCCTCCACTTT
. . TRBJ1-5 TRBV6-1 CASSESSLNQPQHF TGTGCCAGCAGTGAAAGTAGCCTCAATCAGCCCCAGCATTTT
TRBD2 . TRBJ2-2 TRBV5-1 CASSLVTSGTGELFF TGCGCCAGCAGCTTGGTAACTAGCGGGACCGGGGAGCTGTTTTTT
. . TRBJ1-3 TRBV6-5 CASASSGNTIYF TGTGCCAGCGCCAGCTCTGGAAACACCATATATTTT
. . TRBJ1-1 TRBV5-1 CASSLGRGFLNTEAFF TGCGCCAGCAGCTTGGGTAGGGGGTTCTTGAACACTGAAGCTTTCTTT
TRBD2 . TRBJ2-3 TRBV19 CATVVSGLNTDTQYF TGTGCCACCGTGGTTTCGGGACTAAACACAGATACGCAGTATTTT
. . TRBJ2-2 TRBV9 CASSVALRDGSGELFF TGTGCCAGCAGCGTAGCTCTACGGGATGGATCCGGGGAGCTGTTTTTT
TRBD1 . TRBJ2-7 TRBV6-6 CATSLGTGSYEQYF TGTGCCACCTCCCTTGGGACAGGGTCCTACGAGCAGTACTTC
. . TRBJ2-2 TRBV28 CASTPAGRQNTGELFF TGTGCCAGCACCCCCGCGGGGAGACAGAACACCGGGGAGCTGTTTTTT
. few TRBJ1-4 TRBV29-1 CSVEGSGNEKLFF TGCAGCGTTGAAGGGTCAGGCAATGAAAAACTGTTTTTT
. . TRBJ2-5 TRBV13 CASSHRHEIQETQYF TGTGCCAGCAGTCACCGACACGAGATACAAGAGACCCAGTACTTC
TRBD1 . TRBJ1-4 TRBV7-9 CASSLVPWGQLEKLFF TGTGCCAGCAGCCTAGTCCCGTGGGGACAGCTTGAAAAACTGTTTTTT
TRBD1 . TRBJ2-2 TRBV7-3 CASSPGTATGELFF TGTGCCAGCAGCCCTGGGACAGCCACCGGGGAGCTGTTTTTT
TRBD1 . TRBJ1-1 TRBV15 CATSRDRGHTEAFF TGTGCCACCAGCAGAGACAGGGGGCACACTGAAGCTTTCTTT
. . TRBJ1-3 TRBV9 CASSVRGHSGNTIYF TGTGCCAGCAGCGTAAGGGGCCACTCTGGAAACACCATATATTTT
. . TRBJ1-1 TRBV2 CASAGQGIEAFF TGTGCCAGCGCTGGGCAGGGGATAGAAGCTTTCTTT
TRBD2 . TRBJ2-7 TRBV9 CASSVSGGLTYEQYF TGTGCCAGCAGCGTAAGCGGGGGGCTAACCTACGAGCAGTACTTC
. . TRBJ2-6 TRBV19 CASSPWAGLSGANVLTF TGTGCCAGTAGTCCGTGGGCAGGGTTGTCTGGGGCCAACGTCCTGACTTTC
. . TRBJ1-6 TRBV27 CASWGGRDNSPLHF TGTGCCAGCTGGGGGGGACGGGATAATTCACCCCTCCACTTT
TRBD2 . TRBJ2-2 TRBV18 CASSPRSLAGESGGELFF TGTGCCAGCTCACCACGGAGCCTAGCGGGAGAGAGTGGCGGGGAGCTGTTTTTT
. . TRBJ1-1 TRBV7-9 CARLEYGENTEAFF TGTGCCAGACTCGAATATGGAGAGAACACTGAAGCTTTCTTT
. . TRBJ2-1 TRBV6-5 CASSYPYSGIQFF TGTGCCAGCAGTTACCCCTATAGCGGAATTCAGTTCTTC
TRBD1 . TRBJ1-2 TRBV10-3 CAISAGQGRRYGYTF TGTGCCATCAGTGCTGGACAGGGGAGACGGTATGGCTACACCTTC
. . TRBJ2-1 TRBV5-1 CASIPVGPSNEQFF TGCGCCAGCATCCCAGTGGGGCCGAGTAATGAGCAGTTCTTC